One and the same sample provided the 23 T cell receptor beta chains below, sequenced in a study of long-term antiretroviral therapy in people with HIV. Sequencing used immunoSEQ v3.0 at survey level. Here immunoSEQ multiplex PCR was the method, and the copy in TCRdb shows in-frame clones only, minus some. The sample carries 25,000 to 30,000 clones, 86% recorded once. Specimen: unsorted PBMCs, collected just over 2.6 years after starting antiretroviral therapy. These receptors all come from a man between 40 and 49 years old with HIV.

CDR3 coding DNA: TGTGCCAGCAGCTTATCGCGGGCCAACACCGGGGAGCTGTTTTTT. This gives the protein CASSLSRANTGELFF. V and J are TRBV11-2 and TRBJ2-2; TRBD2 might be the D (5 bases). The CDR3 length is 15 residues. Between the trimmed V and J ends, which lost 2 bases and 2 bases, there was a span of 9 bases. CDR1 is SGHAT, CDR2 FQNNGV, per germline.

The rearrangement joins TRBV7-2 to TRBJ2-7; D uncertain. The CDR3 runs to 13 residues. V gave up 2 bases and J gave up 6 bases, with 11 bases separating them. Per the germline V gene, CDR1 is SGHTA and CDR2 is FQGNSA. The CDR3, as DNA: TGTGCCAGCAGCTTAAAGGTTAGGGTCGAGCAGTACTTC. It translates to CASSLKVRVEQYF.

The chain carries TRBV7-9 and TRBJ1-2, with D maybe TRBD1 (6 bases). CDR1 is SEHNR, CDR2 FQNEAQ, per germline (reference sequence). The V end lost 3 bases, the J end lost 0 bases, and 14 bases lay between the germline ends. The CDR3 totals 16 residues. Here the CDR3 DNA reads TGTGCCAGCAGCTTCCTTCCGGGACACGCTAACTATGGCTACACCTTC. Translation: CASSFLPGHANYGYTF.

V is TRBV28 and J is TRBJ2-5; 9 bases line up with TRBD1. Germline CDR1 and CDR2: MDHEN and SYDVKM. V shed 4 bases, J shed 2 bases, and the junction held 5 bases outside the gene matches. The CDR3 extends over 15 amino acids. The DNA for the CDR3 is TGTGCCAGCAGTTCTGGACAGGGGATACAAGAGACCCAGTACTTC. Its translation: CASSSGQGIQETQYF.

The rearrangement joins TRBV2 to TRBJ2-3, with 7 bases aligning to TRBD1. This CDR3 is built from 17 residues. Trimming removed 3 bases from V and 0 bases from J; junction bases left unmatched: 9. Germline values: CDR1 SNHLY, CDR2 FYNNEI. CDR3 region: CASSDLQGSSSTDTQYF. The CDR3 nucleotides are TGTGCCAGCAGTGACCTACAGGGGTCTTCTAGCACAGATACGCAGTATTTT.

The chain joins TRBV4-2 to TRBJ2-2; perhaps TRBD2 as D (5 bases). Germline V gene lookup returns CDR1 LGHNA and CDR2 YNFKEQ. Trimming took off 1 base at V and 2 bases at J, with 11 bases between the two ends. This CDR3 spans 16 amino acids. CDR3 in DNA: TGTGCCAGCAGCCAAGGCCCGGGAACAAACACCGGGGAGCTGTTTTTT. Residues: CASSQGPGTNTGELFF.

The rearrangement joins TRBV9 to TRBJ1-1, with 7 bases fitting TRBD1. J gave up 4 bases and V 0 bases, and 6 bases lay outside the gene matches. Germline V CDR1 and CDR2: SGDLS, YYNGEE. The CDR3 is made up of 15 amino acids. Written as DNA, the CDR3 is TGTGCCAGCAGCGTAGTTCCAGGGGGGGTCACTGAAGCTTTCTTT. It codes for CASSVVPGGVTEAFF.

The gene calls are TRBV28 and TRBJ1-4; 9 bases line up with TRBD1. Germline CDR1 MDHEN, CDR2 SYDVKM. The CDR3 length is 14 residues. Trimming took 3 bases from V and 5 from J; bases not matched to a gene: 1. The CDR3 DNA reads TGTGCCAGCAGTTTGACAGGGGGAAATGAAAAACTGTTTTTT. The encoded protein is CASSLTGGNEKLFF.

J is TRBJ2-7 and V is TRBV6-1, with D possibly matching TRBD1 (5 bases). V was cut by 2 bases and J by 1 base, with 12 bases left in between. Germline V CDR1 and CDR2: MNHNS, SASEGT. CDR3 length equals 15 residues. The DNA for the CDR3 is TGTGCCAGCAGTGAATATGAGACAGCTTCCTACGAGCAGTACTTC. Translating it yields CASSEYETASYEQYF.

The chain recombines TRBV11-2 with TRBJ1-4, with a possible D match to TRBD1 (5 bases). The CDR3 consists of 15 residues. CDR1 and CDR2 (germline): SGHAT, FQNNGV. The V end was cut by 8 bases, the J end by 3 bases, with 16 bases between. The CDR3 protein is CASGQFRGANEKLFF. CDR3 coding DNA: TGTGCCAGCGGCCAATTTAGGGGTGCTAATGAAAAACTGTTTTTT. Based on the CDR3 plus reference TRBV11-2 and TRBJ1-4, the full variable domain is EAGVAQSPRYKIIEKRQSVAFWCNPISGHATLYWYQQILGQGPKLLIQFQNNGVVDDSQLPKDRFSAERLKGVDSTLKIQPAKLEDSAVYLCASGQFRGANEKLFFGSGTQLSVL.

The V call is TRBV28, the J call TRBJ2-3; tentatively, D is TRBD1 (5 bases). The V end was cut by 4 bases, the J end by 2 bases, with 19 bases between. This CDR3 comprises 17 residues. Germline V gene sequence: CDR1 MDHEN, CDR2 SYDVKM. The CDR3 is CASSYPPRQPLTDTQYF. DNA for the CDR3: TGTGCCAGCAGTTACCCCCCCCGACAGCCTCTCACAGATACGCAGTATTTT.

This clone was detected a few times. The V and J genes are TRBV19 and TRBJ1-2; D uncertain. V shed 9 bases and J shed 4 bases, with 27 bases lying between them. The CDR3 is made up of 17 amino acids. The germline V gene has CDR1 LNHDA and CDR2 SQIVND (reference sequence). The CDR3 sequence: CASTSNSINIRTYGYTF. The CDR3 DNA follows: TGTGCCAGCACCTCCAATAGTATTAACATCAGAACCTATGGCTACACCTTC.

This clone was recorded a few times. The V call is TRBV18, the J call TRBJ1-2; possible D gene TRBD1, 6 bases. V lost 9 bases, J lost 2 bases, and 16 bases lay in between. Germline V gene data show CDR1 as KGHSH and CDR2 as LQKENI. This CDR3 is 14 amino acids long. The CDR3 DNA reads as TGTGCCAGTTCCCCACAGGGTCCCAACTATGGCTACACCTTC. Residues: CASSPQGPNYGYTF.

V gene TRBV6-6 combines with J gene TRBJ2-7; D is uncertain. The CDR3 is made up of 13 amino acids. Per germline, CDR1 MNHNY and CDR2 SVGAGI (reference sequence). V was trimmed by 5 bases and J by 5 bases, leaving 13 bases between them. The CDR3 sequence: CASSPPGSHEQYF. In DNA form, the CDR3 reads TGTGCCAGCAGTCCACCGGGCAGCCACGAGCAGTACTTC.

The chain links TRBV27 to TRBJ2-2, with 7 bases that match TRBD1. Germline-derived CDR1 and CDR2 are MNHEY and SMNVEV (reference sequence). The CDR3 covers 16 residues. J lost 4 bases, V lost 3 bases, and 8 bases had no gene match. The CDR3 loop reads CASSFLTGAVTGELFF. CDR3 DNA: TGTGCCAGCAGTTTCCTCACAGGGGCGGTCACCGGGGAGCTGTTTTTT.

The J gene is TRBJ2-7, the V gene TRBV11-2; D perhaps matches TRBD1 (5 bases). The V gene's germline CDR1 is SGHAT and CDR2 FQNNGV. The V gene lost 0 bases and the J gene lost 4 bases, with 13 bases spanning the gap. CDR3 length: 15 residues. For the CDR3, the DNA is TGTGCCAGCAGCTTAGAAAGGGGTAGCTTTTACGAGCAGTACTTC. This codes for CASSLERGSFYEQYF.

This CDR3 reads CASSPGQASSYEQYF. The CDR3 coding sequence is TGTGCCAGCAGCCCGGGGCAGGCCTCCTCCTACGAGCAGTACTTC. The V and J genes are TRBV9 and TRBJ2-7, with D perhaps given as TRBD1 or TRBD2 (5 bases each). The V end lost 4 bases, the J end lost 0 bases, and 14 bases lay between the germline ends. Germline CDR1 SGDLS, CDR2 YYNGEE. The CDR3 is made up of 15 amino acids.

The rearrangement links TRBV6-6 to TRBJ2-4; the match to TRBD1 covers 7 bases. CDR3 length: 16 amino acids. Losses at the gene ends were 2 bases for V and 6 bases for J; bases not matched to a gene: 10. CDR1 is MNHNY and CDR2 is SVGAGI in the germline V gene (reference sequence). CDR3 region: CASSYTRTGPGNIQYF. The DNA of the CDR3 is TGTGCCAGCAGTTACACCCGGACAGGTCCCGGAAACATTCAGTACTTC.

This clone showed up just a few times. V and J are TRBV18 and TRBJ2-7; 8 bases align to TRBD1. The CDR3 loop spans 13 amino acids. CDR1 is KGHSH and CDR2 is LQKENI in the germline V gene. J lost 7 bases, V lost 2 bases, and 4 bases had no gene match. CDR3 protein: CASSPGTGSEQYF. CDR3 sequence (DNA): TGTGCCAGCTCACCAGGGACAGGCTCTGAGCAGTACTTC. Supplemented by reference TRBV18 and TRBJ2-7, the full variable domain reads NAGVMQNPRHLVRRRGQEARLRCSPMKGHSHVYWYRQLPEEGLKFMVYLQKENIIDESGMPKERFSAEFPKEGPSILRIQQVVRGDSAAYFCASSPGTGSEQYFGPGTRLTVT.

The chain links TRBV5-6 to TRBJ2-5; 13 bases map to TRBD2. Unmatched junction bases numbered 4, after V lost 7 bases and J lost 1 base. The V gene's germline CDR1 is SGHDT and CDR2 YYEEEE. This CDR3 has 15 residues. The CDR3 loop reads CASGGTSGIQETQYF. DNA for the CDR3: TGTGCCAGCGGCGGGACTAGCGGGATCCAAGAGACCCAGTACTTC.

The chain links TRBV29-1 to TRBJ2-1, with 8 bases matching TRBD1. Germline values: CDR1 SQVTM, CDR2 ANQGSEA. The CDR3 sequence is 16 residues long. The V gene end was trimmed by 4 bases and the J gene end by 4 bases; junction bases not matched to a gene: 12. CDR3 coding DNA: TGCAGCGTTGTCTTCTCCGGGACAGGTAATTACAATGAGCAGTTCTTC. It is translated as CSVVFSGTGNYNEQFF.

The chain recombines TRBV6-5 with TRBJ1-6, with a tentative D call TRBD1 (5 bases). Trimming left V 4 bases short and J 10 bases short, with 11 bases between. Germline V gene sequence: CDR1 MNHEY, CDR2 SVGAGI. CDR3 length equals 13 residues. CDR3 loop: CASSWGGNSPLHF. CDR3 in DNA: TGTGCCAGCAGTTGGGGCGGGAACTCACCCCTCCACTTT.

The chain recombines TRBV6-5 with TRBJ1-1; weak D call: TRBD1 (5 bases). Germline V CDR1 and CDR2: MNHEY, SVGAGI. Trimming shortened V by 6 bases and J by 0 bases, and 8 bases separated the two germline ends. The CDR3 contains 13 residues. The CDR3 nucleotides read TGTGCCAGCAGCGGACAACTGAACACTGAAGCTTTCTTT. Its translation: CASSGQLNTEAFF.